What follows are 8 T cell receptor beta chains derived from one specimen sequenced in a study of T cells in Graves' hyperthyroidism and ophthalmopathy. Amplification yielded TCR beta CDR3 regions, with RNA transcripts as the source. The HTBI set primed first-round TCR CDR3 RT-PCR. MiXCR, run by TCRdb on the multiplex PCR reads, gives a single entry per CDR3 protein. Among around 380,000 distinct CDR3 sequences listed, approximately 15% were seen once. Sequenced: blood. These receptors were taken from a man aged 25 to 40 with Graves' hyperthyroidism that later progressed to Graves' ophthalmopathy.

The table lists this clonotype with many counts. The chain combines TRBV5-1 with TRBJ1-2; D is unclear. This CDR3 is built from 12 residues. Germline V gives CDR1 SGHRS, CDR2 YFSETQ. Trimming shortened V by 5 bases and J by 0 bases, and 5 bases separated the two germline ends. DNA for the CDR3: TGCGCCAGCAGGGCAGCTAACTATGGCTACACCTTC. It yields the protein CASRAANYGYTF.

The rearrangement uses TRBV5-1 and TRBJ2-2; D not certain. V lost 4 bases to trimming and J lost 8 bases, with 12 bases between them. The CDR3 loop spans 13 amino acids. Germline assignment: CDR1 SGHRS and CDR2 YFSETQ. This chain's CDR3 is CASSTVPMGELFF. In DNA form, the CDR3 reads TGCGCCAGCAGCACCGTCCCGATGGGGGAGCTGTTTTTT.

This clonotype was counted at least ten times. The J gene is TRBJ2-2, the V gene TRBV28, with D tentatively TRBD2 (6 bases). This CDR3 has 15 amino acids. The V and J ends lost 3 bases and 5 bases respectively, with 13 bases between them. Germline CDR1 reads MDHEN; CDR2 reads SYDVKM. The CDR3 loop reads CASSLSGEGTGELFF. The CDR3 region has the DNA TGTGCCAGCAGTTTGTCGGGGGAAGGGACCGGGGAGCTGTTTTTT.

This clonotype was seen only a few times. This chain uses TRBV7-9 with TRBJ1-1; D not resolved. Germline CDR1 SEHNR, CDR2 FQNEAQ (reference sequence). The CDR3 runs to 15 residues. The germline V and J ends were trimmed by 2 bases and 1 base, with 11 bases remaining between them. DNA for the CDR3: TGTGCCAGCAGCTTATTAACTTCTGCGAACACTGAAGCTTTCTTT. Translating gives CASSLLTSANTEAFF.

This clonotype was detected ten times or more. V and J are TRBV9 and TRBJ2-2, with TRBD2 as a possible D gene (5 bases). The CDR3 sequence is 14 residues long. V was trimmed by 4 bases and J by 4 bases, leaving 11 bases between them. Germline V gene data show CDR1 as SGDLS and CDR2 as YYNGEE. In DNA form, the CDR3 reads TGTGCCAGCAGCCCGAACAGCGGCACCGGGGAGCTGTTTTTT. It translates to CASSPNSGTGELFF.

This clonotype appeared many times. V gene TRBV7-2 combines with J gene TRBJ2-7; D unresolved. V dropped 4 bases and J dropped 3 bases, with 10 bases sitting between them. Germline V gene lookup returns CDR1 SGHTA and CDR2 FQGNSA. The length of the CDR3 is 13 residues. The CDR3 sequence: CASSSTIVYEQYF. In DNA, the CDR3 is TGTGCCAGCAGCTCAACCATCGTCTACGAGCAGTACTTC.

In its sample, this clonotype was seen many times. CDR3 residues: CASSRGGATNEKLFF. CDR3 DNA sequence: TGTGCCAGCAGCAGGGGGGGCGCAACTAATGAAAAACTGTTTTTT. This sequence joins TRBV11-3 and TRBJ1-4; D is perhaps TRBD1 (6 bases). Germline V gene data show CDR1 as SGHNT and CDR2 as YENEEA. The CDR3 has 15 amino acids. V was shortened by 5 bases and J by 0 bases, with 10 bases between the two germline ends. The full variable domain, with the rest looked up from reference TRBV11-3 and TRBJ1-4, is EAGVVQSPRYKIIEKKQPVAFWCNPISGHNTLYWYLQNLGQGPELLIRYENEEAVDDSQLPKDRFSAERLKGVDSTLKIQPAELGDSAVYLCASSRGGATNEKLFFGSGTQLSVL.

The V gene is TRBV11-3, the J gene TRBJ1-1; tentatively, D is TRBD1 (5 bases). Trimming left V 1 base short and J 0 bases short, with 9 bases between. This CDR3 is built from 15 residues. Germline CDR1 is SGHNT and CDR2 is YENEEA. The DNA of the CDR3 is TGTGCCAGCAGCTTAGTGACAGTGATGAACACTGAAGCTTTCTTT. This codes for CASSLVTVMNTEAFF.